The entry below gives a single T cell receptor (beta chain) sequence along with its context. Its cognate antigen is unknown. This sample was taken from a study of vaccination and CD4 T cells after COVID-19. Study-level results: Convalescent patients displayed a median about 85% of reactive clones emerging only post-vaccination.

Time point defined: late sampling 161 to 241 days after vaccination in a few convalescent patients. Treatment: roughly 10-day PBMC culture with coronavirus spike peptide pools or control peptides (ViraFEST assay). Sequence data for DNA of cultured CD4+ T cells were generated by the Oncomine TCR Beta short-read assay. TCRdb called the PCR reads again in MiXCR, with one record for every CDR3 protein. The sample shows about 18,000 distinct CDR3 sequences, around 52% of them seen only once. The CDR3 contains 18 residues. Germline loops: CDR1 KGHDR, CDR2 SFDVKD. Losses at the gene ends were 3 bases for V and 0 bases for J; bases not matched to a gene: 11.

The sequenced sample was CD4+ T cells from blood, cultured in vitro, obtained about 7 months after SARS-CoV-2 vaccination. This sequence was found in a human donor who had recovered from COVID-19. The rearrangement links TRBV24-1 to TRBJ2-3; TRBD2 matches at 7 bases. In DNA form, the CDR3 reads TGTGCCACCAGTGATCAATACTCTAGCGGAACTAGCACAGATACGCAGTATTTT. Translated, it gives CATSDQYSSGTSTDTQYF.